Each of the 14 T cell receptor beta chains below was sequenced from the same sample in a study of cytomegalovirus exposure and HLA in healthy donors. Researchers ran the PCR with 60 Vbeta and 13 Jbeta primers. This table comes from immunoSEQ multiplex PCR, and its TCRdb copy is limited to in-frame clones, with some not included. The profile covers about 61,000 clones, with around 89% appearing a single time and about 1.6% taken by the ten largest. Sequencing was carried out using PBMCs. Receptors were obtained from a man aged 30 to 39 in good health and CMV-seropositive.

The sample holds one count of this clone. DNA of the CDR3: TGCGCCAGCAGCTTGGTGCCTAGCCTACTCGGGGAGCTGTTTTTT. Residues: CASSLVPSLLGELFF. The chain employs TRBV5-1 and TRBJ2-2, with D possibly TRBD2 on 5 matching bases. The V end was cut by 0 bases, the J end by 7 bases, with 13 bases between. This CDR3 has 15 residues. Germline CDR1 reads SGHRS; CDR2 reads YFSETQ.

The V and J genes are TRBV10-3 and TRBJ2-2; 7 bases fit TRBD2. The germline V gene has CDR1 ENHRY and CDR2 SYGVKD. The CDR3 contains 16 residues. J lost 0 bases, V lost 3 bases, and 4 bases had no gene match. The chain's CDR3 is CAISDTAGANTGELFF. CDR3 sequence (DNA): TGTGCCATCAGTGATACGGCGGGGGCGAACACCGGGGAGCTGTTTTTT.

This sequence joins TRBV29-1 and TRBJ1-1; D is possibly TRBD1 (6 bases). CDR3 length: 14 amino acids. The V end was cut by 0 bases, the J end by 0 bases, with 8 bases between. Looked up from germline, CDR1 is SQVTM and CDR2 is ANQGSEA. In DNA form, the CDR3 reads TGCAGCGTTGAAGAAGGGGACATGAACACTGAAGCTTTCTTT. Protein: CSVEEGDMNTEAFF.

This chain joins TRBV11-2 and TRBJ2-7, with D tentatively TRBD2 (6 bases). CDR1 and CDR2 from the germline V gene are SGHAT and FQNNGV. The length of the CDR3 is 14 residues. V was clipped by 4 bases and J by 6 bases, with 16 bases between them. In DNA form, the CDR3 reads TGTGCCAGCAGCTATGGAATCGGGACTTTCGAGCAGTACTTC. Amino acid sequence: CASSYGIGTFEQYF.

DNA for the CDR3: TGCGCCAGCACCTACACGGGACAGGGGAACACTGAAGCTTTCTTT. Amino acids: CASTYTGQGNTEAFF. The V and J genes are TRBV5-1 and TRBJ1-1; 9 nucleotides line up with TRBD1. This CDR3 comprises 15 residues. Germline CDR1 reads SGHRS; CDR2 reads YFSETQ. With V trimmed by 6 bases and J by 1 base, 7 bases remained unmatched.

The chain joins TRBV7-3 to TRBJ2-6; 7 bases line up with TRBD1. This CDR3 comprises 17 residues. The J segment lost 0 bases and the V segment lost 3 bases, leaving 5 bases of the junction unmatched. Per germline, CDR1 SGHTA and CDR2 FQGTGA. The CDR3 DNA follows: TGTGCCAGCAGCTTTTACAGGGGCAACTCTGGGGCCAACGTCCTGACTTTC. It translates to CASSFYRGNSGANVLTF.

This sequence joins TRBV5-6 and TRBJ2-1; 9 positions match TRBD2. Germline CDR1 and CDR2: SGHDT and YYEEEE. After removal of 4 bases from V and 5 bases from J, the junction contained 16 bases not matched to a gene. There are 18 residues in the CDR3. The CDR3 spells CASSPIALAGFTNNEQFF. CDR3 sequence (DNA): TGTGCCAGCAGCCCCATTGCCCTAGCGGGATTCACAAACAATGAGCAGTTCTTC.

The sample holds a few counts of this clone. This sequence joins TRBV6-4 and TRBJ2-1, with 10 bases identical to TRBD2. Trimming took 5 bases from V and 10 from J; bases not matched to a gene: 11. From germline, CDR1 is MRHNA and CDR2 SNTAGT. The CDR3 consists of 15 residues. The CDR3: CASSPAGGGGLEQFF. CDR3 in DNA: TGTGCCAGCAGTCCAGCGGGAGGGGGGGGTTTGGAGCAGTTCTTC.

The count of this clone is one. CDR3 DNA: TGTGCCAGCAGTCAGACAGGGGGCAATCAGCCCCAGCATTTT. Protein product: CASSQTGGNQPQHF. The chain couples TRBV28 to TRBJ1-5; 8 positions match TRBD1. Trimming cost V 5 bases and J 2 bases; bases outside gene matches: 2. CDR1 and CDR2 (germline): MDHEN, SYDVKM. The length of the CDR3 is 14 residues.

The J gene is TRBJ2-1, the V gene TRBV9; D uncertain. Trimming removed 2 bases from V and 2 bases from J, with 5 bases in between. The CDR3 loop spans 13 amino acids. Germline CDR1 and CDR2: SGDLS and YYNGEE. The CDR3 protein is CASSVATYNEQFF. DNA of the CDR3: TGTGCCAGCAGCGTTGCTACCTACAATGAGCAGTTCTTC.

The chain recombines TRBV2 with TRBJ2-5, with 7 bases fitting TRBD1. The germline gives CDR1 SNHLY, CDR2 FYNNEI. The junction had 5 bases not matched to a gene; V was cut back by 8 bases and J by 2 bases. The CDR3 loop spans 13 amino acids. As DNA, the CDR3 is TGTGCCAGCGTTAGGGACAGACAAGAGACCCAGTACTTC. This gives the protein CASVRDRQETQYF.

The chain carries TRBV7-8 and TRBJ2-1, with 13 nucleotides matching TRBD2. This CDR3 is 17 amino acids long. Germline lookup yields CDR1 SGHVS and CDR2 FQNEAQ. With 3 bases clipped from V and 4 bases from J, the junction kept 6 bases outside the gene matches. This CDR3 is CASSFTPGLAGYNEQFF. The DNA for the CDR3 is TGTGCCAGCAGCTTTACTCCGGGACTAGCGGGATACAATGAGCAGTTCTTC.

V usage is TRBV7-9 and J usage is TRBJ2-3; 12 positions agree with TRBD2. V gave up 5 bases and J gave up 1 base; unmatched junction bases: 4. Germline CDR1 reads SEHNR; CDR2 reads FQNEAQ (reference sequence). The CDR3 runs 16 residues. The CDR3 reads CASSPGLAGRTDTQYF. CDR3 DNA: TGTGCCAGCAGCCCGGGACTAGCGGGCCGCACAGATACGCAGTATTTT.

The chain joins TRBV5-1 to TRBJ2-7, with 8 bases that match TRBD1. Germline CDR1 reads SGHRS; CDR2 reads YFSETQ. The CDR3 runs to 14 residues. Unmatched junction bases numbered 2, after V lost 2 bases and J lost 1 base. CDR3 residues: CASSFGTGSYEQYF. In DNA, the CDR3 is TGCGCCAGCAGCTTCGGGACAGGATCCTACGAGCAGTACTTC.